This passage covers 7 T cell receptor beta chains from one sample sequenced in a study of blood T cells in healthy people across ages. PCR was performed a second time for roughly 7 to 12 cycles using a sample-barcoded 5' primer and a J-beta primer mix. MiXCR, applied by TCRdb to the 5' RACE reads, yields one record per CDR3 protein. The sample includes 550,000 to 600,000 distinct CDR3 sequences, 45% to 55% of them seen just once. Sequencing input: blood. These receptors were obtained from a man at least 80 years old in good health.

This clonotype showed up just a few times. As DNA, the CDR3 is TGTGCCAGCAGACAGGTTAACACCGGGGAGCTGTTTTTT. Its translation: CASRQVNTGELFF. The chain couples TRBV14 to TRBJ2-2; D is perhaps TRBD1 (5 bases). CDR1 is SGHDN, CDR2 FVKESK, per germline. V was pared by 6 bases and J by 2 bases, with 7 bases between. The CDR3 sequence is 13 residues long. The full variable domain, in which reference TRBV14 and TRBJ2-2 provide the parts outside the CDR3, is EAGVTQFPSHSVIEKGQTVTLRCDPISGHDNLYWYRRVMGKEIKFLLHFVKESKQDESGMPNNRFLAERTGGTYSTLKVQPAELEDSGVYFCASRQVNTGELFFGEGSRLTVL.

This rearrangement joins TRBV5-6 to TRBJ1-2; the match to TRBD1 covers 9 bases. Germline CDR1 and CDR2: SGHDT and YYEEEE. The V segment lost 4 bases and the J segment 4 bases; nucleotides outside the gene matches: 8. This CDR3 is 15 amino acids long. The CDR3 region has the DNA TGTGCCAGCAGCGATCGGACAGGGGACCGCTATGGCTACACCTTC. Protein sequence: CASSDRTGDRYGYTF.

On this clonotype itself: This may be a read error, as it is one base from a much larger clone. This chain uses TRBV6-1 with TRBJ2-7; D is perhaps TRBD2 (6 bases). The CDR3 extends over 14 amino acids. Trimming stripped 3 bases from V and 2 bases from J, with 11 bases between. Looked up from germline, CDR1 is MNHNS and CDR2 is SASEGT. The CDR3 is CASSDAGPPYEQYF. In DNA, the CDR3 is TGTGCCAGCAGTGATGCGGGGCCACCCTACGAGCAGTACTTC.

Note on this clonotype: Possible read error: a much larger clone is one base away. The CDR3 coding sequence is TGTGCCAGCAGTTACGTCGATGGCTACACCTTC. Translating gives CASSYVDGYTF. V and J are TRBV6-6 and TRBJ1-2; D not resolved. Trimming pared 2 bases from V and 6 bases from J, leaving 4 bases between. Per germline, CDR1 MNHNY and CDR2 SVGAGI (reference sequence). The length of the CDR3 is 11 residues.

The chain is built from TRBV4-3 and TRBJ1-1; D is ambiguous. CDR1 and CDR2 (germline): LGHNA, YSLEER. Trimming took 3 bases from V and 0 from J, leaving 8 bases between them. The CDR3 runs 14 residues. Here the CDR3 DNA reads TGCGCCAGCAGCCATGCTTGGGTGAACACTGAAGCTTTCTTT. It translates to CASSHAWVNTEAFF.

V is TRBV6-5 and J is TRBJ1-6; possible D gene TRBD1, 5 bases. CDR1 and CDR2 from the germline V gene are MNHEY and SVGAGI. Trimming left V 2 bases short and J 4 bases short, with 6 bases between. The CDR3 sequence is 14 residues long. The CDR3 region has the DNA TGTGCCAGCAGTTACAGGGGTTATAATTCACCCCTCCACTTT. This translates into CASSYRGYNSPLHF.

This clonotype was seen only a few times. Since a much larger clone is just one base distant, this may be a read error. The V gene is TRBV7-2, the J gene TRBJ2-5; 8 nucleotides line up with TRBD2. With 6 bases clipped from V and 11 bases from J, the junction kept 17 bases outside the gene matches. This CDR3 is 15 amino acids long. CDR1 and CDR2 from the germline V gene are SGHTA and FQGNSA. The CDR3 reads CASRQLAESNGEQYF. CDR3 nucleotides: TGTGCCAGCAGGCAACTAGCGGAATCGAACGGTGAGCAGTACTTC.